Here is one T cell receptor (beta chain) with its context. The data were taken from a study of blood T cell repertoires in COVID-19. Clones were read by immunoSEQ multiplex PCR, and TCRdb kept only the in-frame ones, dropping some. This sample yields 150,000 to 200,000 clones, of which roughly 82% are seen a single time; about 9.6% belongs to the top ten. This CDR3 is built from 16 residues. In germline, CDR1 is SEHNR, CDR2 FQNEAQ (reference sequence). Trimming took 1 base from V and 3 from J, leaving 16 bases between them. The participants were between roughly 18 and 89 years old and came from about two dozen US areas. Two negative PCRs, clearance, or symptom resolution were required of recovered Cohort 3 donors.

The chain joins TRBV7-9 to TRBJ2-7; the D gene is possibly TRBD2 (6 bases). The sample was PBMCs or T cells enriched from blood (not recorded which). The clonotype was recovered from a woman in her 30s who had recovered from COVID-19. In DNA form, the CDR3 reads TGTGCCAGCAGCTTAGTGGAGGGAGGCCCCTTCTACGAGCAGTACTTC. This translates into CASSLVEGGPFYEQYF.